The T cell receptor beta chain described here comes from a study of blood T cell repertoires in COVID-19. Study overall: The origin of the acute and convalescent COVID-19 samples was the United States, Italy and Spain. T cells, B-cell-depleted T cells, or PBMCs supplied cDNA or gDNA.

Original processing notes: Estimates of nucleated cell counts were drawn from the amplification of reference gene primers. The assay was immunoSEQ multiplex PCR, and TCRdb's table has in-frame clones only and misses some. That table gives V, J and clone size, and the DNA gave D and trimming. Among roughly 130,000 clones listed, roughly four fifths were seen once. The CDR3 is 15 residues long. Trimming shortened V by 3 bases and J by 3 bases, and 11 bases separated the two germline ends. Germline loops: CDR1 MDHEN, CDR2 SYDVKM. V usage is TRBV28 and J usage is TRBJ2-2, with D tentatively TRBD1 (6 bases). Sequencing input: peripheral blood. The clonotype was recovered from a woman aged 50 to 60 with acute or convalescent COVID-19. The CDR3 coding sequence is TGTGCCAGCAGTTTGGGGACAAGGGACACCGGGGAGCTGTTTTTT. The encoded protein is CASSLGTRDTGELFF.